This section outlines one T cell receptor (beta chain) sequence together with its context. The data were obtained in a study of regulatory T cells in long-lasting Graves disease. As for time point: newly diagnosed GD, antithyroid drugs for less than 3 months. Construction of the TCR library relied on RNA isolated from PBMCs. EDTA tubes were used for drawing roughly 9 milliliters of peripheral blood. Construction of TCR beta libraries relied on iRepertoire HTBI primers and on Arm-PCR targeting CDR3 regions. As processed by the authors: Across samples, more than 55 TRBV and around 14 TRBJ segments were found. A single record per CDR3 protein comes from TCRdb applying MiXCR to the multiplex PCR reads. V and J calls and clone size were set by TCRdb, not the authors. The repertoire includes roughly 610,000 distinct CDR3 sequences, 15% to 20% of them detected once, and approximately 20% sits in the top ten.

With 4 bases clipped from V and 4 bases from J, the junction kept 5 bases outside the gene matches. Germline V gives CDR1 SGDLS, CDR2 YYNGEE. This CDR3 has 15 amino acids. These sequences were also reported in another study, on T cells in Graves' hyperthyroidism and ophthalmopathy.

The source was peripheral blood mononuclear cells (PBMCs), collected at new diagnosis, from a patient treated with antithyroid drugs. The receptor's source is a woman in her twenties or thirties with Graves disease. The chain uses TRBV9 and TRBJ2-3; TRBD1 agrees at 11 bases. The CDR3 nucleotides read TGTGCCAGCAGCTGGACAGGGGGCAGGTCAGATACGCAGTATTTT. Protein product: CASSWTGGRSDTQYF.